Included here is one TCR beta chain sequence, with context. The sample comes from a study of technical replicates of blood from a handful of donors. Germline CDR1 is ENHRY and CDR2 is SYGVKD. The CDR3 extends over 14 amino acids. V gave up 7 bases and J gave up 3 bases, with 12 bases separating them. Sequencing used immunoSEQ multiplex PCR; TCRdb keeps in-frame clones, though not all of them. The sample has 75,000 or so clones; 85% to 95% are singletons. This chain joins TRBV10-3 and TRBJ2-2; D is uncertain. The TCR comes from a human donor in good health. The sequenced material came from T cells isolated from PBMCs. CDR3 loop: CAINDPVDTGELFF. DNA for the CDR3: TGTGCCATCAATGATCCCGTTGACACCGGGGAGCTGTTTTTT.